Following are 24 T cell receptor beta chains from one sample sequenced in a study of T cell responses to AZD1222 COVID-19 vaccine. The data were produced by immunoSEQ multiplex PCR, yet TCRdb's version contains in-frame clones alone and is incomplete. The table includes approximately 180,000 clones, 88% detected once. The material was peripheral blood, obtained on day 0 of AZD1222 vaccination. The receptors originated from an adult in good health.

V usage is TRBV29-1 and J usage is TRBJ1-2; no firm D call. CDR3 length: 12 amino acids. In germline, CDR1 is SQVTM, CDR2 ANQGSEA. Between the trimmed V and J ends, which lost 6 bases and 2 bases, there was a span of 10 bases. Here the CDR3 DNA reads TGCAGCGTACCCGCGCGCAACTATGGCTACACCTTC. Translation: CSVPARNYGYTF.

This chain links TRBV15 with TRBJ1-5; a possible D gene is TRBD1 (5 bases). The CDR3 is 13 amino acids. CDR1 and CDR2 from the germline V gene are LNHNV and YYDKDF (reference sequence). Trimming stripped 5 bases from V and 6 bases from J, with 11 bases between. The CDR3 here is CATSAGRGQPQHF. The CDR3 DNA is TGTGCCACCAGCGCAGGGAGGGGTCAGCCCCAGCATTTT.

The CDR3 bases are TGCGCCAGCAGCTTGGATTTAGGGATATCCAATGAGCAGTTCTTC. Protein sequence: CASSLDLGISNEQFF. The chain recombines TRBV5-1 with TRBJ2-1; D gene uncertain. CDR1 and CDR2 (germline): SGHRS, YFSETQ. Trimming removed 0 bases at V and 6 bases at J, with 13 bases between. This CDR3 region has 15 residues.

CDR3 in amino acids: CAWSVSRNTEAFF. The CDR3 DNA follows: TGTGCCTGGAGTGTATCAAGGAACACTGAAGCTTTCTTT. The V gene is TRBV30, the J gene TRBJ1-1; no clear D. V was cut by 0 bases and J by 1 base, with 6 bases left in between. The CDR3 contains 13 residues. Germline lookup yields CDR1 GTSNPN and CDR2 SVGIG (reference sequence). Complete variable domain (other parts from reference TRBV30 and TRBJ1-1): SQTIHQWPATLVQPVGSPLSLECTVEGTSNPNLYWYRQAAGRGLQLLFYSVGIGQISSEVPQNLSASRPQDRQFILSSKKLLLSDSGFYLCAWSVSRNTEAFFGQGTRLTVV.

This clone has a single count. The chain links TRBV6-1 to TRBJ1-5; D possibly corresponds to TRBD1 (5 bases). CDR3 size: 13 residues. Germline assignment: CDR1 MNHNS and CDR2 SASEGT. Trimming pared 3 bases from V and 5 bases from J, leaving 8 bases between. The CDR3 protein is CASSDSGHQPQHF. The CDR3 nucleotides read TGTGCCAGCAGTGATTCAGGGCATCAGCCCCAGCATTTT.

This clone was observed once. The rearrangement links TRBV3-1 (or the pseudogene TRBV3-2) to TRBJ2-1; D perhaps matches TRBD1 (6 bases). This CDR3 comprises 13 residues. V was shortened by 4 bases and J by 4 bases, with 8 bases between the two germline ends. Germline CDR1 reads LGHDT; CDR2 reads YNNKEL (reference sequence). The CDR3 reads CASSRDTYNEQFF. CDR3 DNA: TGTGCCAGCAGCCGGGACACTTACAATGAGCAGTTCTTC.

The chain uses TRBV10-3 and TRBJ2-7, with a tentative D call TRBD1 (6 bases). CDR3 size: 13 residues. V was trimmed by 6 bases and J by 3 bases, leaving 12 bases between them. The germline CDR1 and CDR2 sequences are ENHRY and SYGVKD. The CDR3: CAIRDTGNYEQYF. In DNA, the CDR3 is TGTGCCATCAGGGATACAGGGAACTACGAGCAGTACTTC.

The V gene is TRBV19, the J gene TRBJ1-2, with unresolved D. CDR3 length equals 13 residues. V lost 3 bases to trimming and J lost 4 bases, with 9 bases between them. CDR1 and CDR2 (germline): LNHDA, SQIVND (reference sequence). The chain's CDR3 is CASSILRAYGYTF. The CDR3 nucleotides read TGTGCCAGTAGTATCCTCCGGGCCTATGGCTACACCTTC.

J is TRBJ1-6 and V is TRBV6-1; D unclear. Germline V gene lookup returns CDR1 MNHNS and CDR2 SASEGT. Trimming removed 0 bases at V and 8 bases at J, with 11 bases between. CDR3 size: 15 residues. CDR3 nucleotide sequence: TGTGCCAGCAGTGAAGCCCCGGGAGGTTATTCACCCCTCCACTTT. Translation: CASSEAPGGYSPLHF.

The gene calls are TRBV6-1 and TRBJ1-2; D gene unclear. There are 15 residues in the CDR3. Deletions cut 3 bases from V and 3 bases from J, with 14 bases between. Germline CDR1 MNHNS, CDR2 SASEGT. The CDR3 DNA reads as TGTGCCAGCAGTGATGTAAGGGAATTCCACTATGGCTACACCTTC. It yields the protein CASSDVREFHYGYTF.

The chain uses TRBV4-1 and TRBJ2-1; maybe TRBD1 (5 bases). The V end was cut by 2 bases, the J end by 8 bases, with 10 bases between. Germline lookup yields CDR1 MGHRA and CDR2 YSYEKL. CDR3 size: 13 residues. The CDR3 bases are TGCGCCAGCAGCCAACAGGGTTCGGATGAGCAGTTCTTC. This codes for CASSQQGSDEQFF.

The CDR3 spells CASSHTGQAGEAFF. CDR3 DNA sequence: TGCGCCAGCAGCCACACTGGACAGGCTGGGGAAGCTTTCTTT. This chain links TRBV4-1 with TRBJ1-1; 7 bases align to TRBD1. This CDR3 has 14 residues. Germline CDR1 is MGHRA and CDR2 is YSYEKL. Trimming removed 3 bases from V and 8 bases from J; junction bases left unmatched: 9.

V gene TRBV5-1 combines with J gene TRBJ1-6; TRBD1 aligns across 7 bases. V gave up 4 bases and J gave up 7 bases; unmatched junction bases: 8. In germline, CDR1 is SGHRS, CDR2 YFSETQ. CDR3 length equals 15 residues. The CDR3 DNA follows: TGCGCCAGCAGCCTAACCGGGACAGAAAATTCACCCCTCCACTTT. Translated: CASSLTGTENSPLHF.

The chain uses TRBV4-1 and TRBJ1-2; maybe TRBD1 (5 bases). Trimming took 2 bases from V and 5 from J, leaving 15 bases between them. CDR3 length: 15 amino acids. CDR1 and CDR2 (germline): MGHRA, YSYEKL. DNA of the CDR3: TGCGCCAGCAGCCAACCCCAAATCGGGACGTATGGCTACACCTTC. It encodes CASSQPQIGTYGYTF.

The chain combines TRBV28 with TRBJ2-1; 8 nucleotides match TRBD2. With 2 bases clipped from V and 6 bases from J, the junction kept 3 bases outside the gene matches. Germline V gene sequence: CDR1 MDHEN, CDR2 SYDVKM. This CDR3 is 14 amino acids long. In DNA form, the CDR3 reads TGTGCCAGCAGTTTACCGGGGGGGCCCAATGAGCAGTTCTTC. Encoded protein: CASSLPGGPNEQFF.

The chain is built from TRBV27 and TRBJ2-3; a weak D match, TRBD2 (6 bases). The CDR3 has 14 amino acids. V was pared by 7 bases and J by 0 bases, with 11 bases between. Germline values: CDR1 MNHEY, CDR2 SMNVEV (reference sequence). The CDR3 DNA sequence: TGTGCCAGCATGGTAGCGGCTAGCACAGATACGCAGTATTTT. Translated, it gives CASMVAASTDTQYF.

The chain combines TRBV7-9 with TRBJ1-4; 8 bases fit TRBD1. Trimming removed 5 bases from V and 8 bases from J; junction bases left unmatched: 7. This CDR3 spans 14 amino acids. Germline values: CDR1 SEHNR, CDR2 FQNEAQ (reference sequence). CDR3 sequence (DNA): TGTGCCAGCAGCCCCACAGGGGGATCCGAAAAACTGTTTTTT. Amino acids: CASSPTGGSEKLFF.

The chain employs TRBV7-8 and TRBJ1-3; D gene uncertain. Looked up from germline, CDR1 is SGHVS and CDR2 is FQNEAQ. V was clipped by 5 bases and J by 2 bases, with 7 bases between them. The length of the CDR3 is 13 residues. CDR3 bases: TGTGCCAGCAGCGTCACAGCTGGAAACACCATATATTTT. Encoded protein: CASSVTAGNTIYF.

The chain employs TRBV5-1 and TRBJ1-2; 7 positions match TRBD1. The V segment lost 4 bases and the J segment 0 bases; nucleotides outside the gene matches: 3. There are 14 residues in the CDR3. Germline V gives CDR1 SGHRS, CDR2 YFSETQ. The CDR3 loop is CASSADRANYGYTF. The CDR3 DNA sequence: TGCGCCAGCAGCGCCGACAGGGCTAACTATGGCTACACCTTC.

The count of this clone is one. This sequence joins TRBV2 and TRBJ2-2, with a weak D call TRBD1 (6 bases). Looked up from germline, CDR1 is SNHLY and CDR2 is FYNNEI. Trimming left V 5 bases short and J 2 bases short, with 9 bases between. The length of the CDR3 is 14 residues. CDR3 amino acids: CASSPGHNTGELFF. The CDR3 nucleotides are TGTGCCAGCAGTCCGGGACACAACACCGGGGAGCTGTTTTTT.

This clone has only one observation. The genes are TRBV7-6 and TRBJ2-7, with D maybe TRBD2 (6 bases). Per germline, CDR1 SGHVS and CDR2 FNYEAQ. With 5 bases removed from V and 4 bases from J, the gap between germline ends came to 15 bases. This CDR3 is built from 14 residues. The CDR3 is CASSPSGRIYEQYF. The DNA of the CDR3 is TGTGCCAGCAGCCCGTCCGGGAGAATTTACGAGCAGTACTTC.

V usage is TRBV12-3 or TRBV12-4 and J usage is TRBJ2-2; D gene uncertain. This CDR3 is 13 amino acids long. V lost 3 bases and J 6 bases, leaving 8 bases between the germline ends. Written as DNA, the CDR3 is TGTGCCAGCAGTTTTAGATTCTCCGGGGAGCTGTTTTTT. As protein: CASSFRFSGELFF.

This clone is a singleton in its sample. The V gene is TRBV5-6, the J gene TRBJ2-3; no definite D call. This CDR3 has 14 residues. Trimming left V 4 bases short and J 5 bases short, with 14 bases between. CDR1 is SGHDT and CDR2 is YYEEEE in the germline V gene. CDR3 coding DNA: TGTGCCAGCAGCCTGACGGCCTTGGAAGATACGCAGTATTTT. Amino acids: CASSLTALEDTQYF.

V and J are TRBV6-4 and TRBJ2-6; 7 bases are a match to TRBD2. CDR1 and CDR2 (germline): MRHNA, SNTAGT. The V segment lost 6 bases and the J segment 2 bases; nucleotides outside the gene matches: 7. The CDR3 length is 16 residues. CDR3 protein: CASSLSGGTGANVLTF. The CDR3 DNA sequence: TGTGCCAGCAGCCTCTCCGGGGGGACTGGGGCCAACGTCCTGACTTTC.